This T cell receptor beta chain came from a study of blood T cells in healthy people across ages. The CDR3 is made up of 16 amino acids. Germline V gives CDR1 LGHNA, CDR2 YSLEER. Trimming pared 1 base from V and 3 bases from J, leaving 14 bases between. This clonotype was counted a few times. Its antigen remains unidentified. Isolation yielded PBMCs, at least 6.5 million per sample, in every case. The study, taken as a whole, reports: More naive CD4+ cells and higher diversity were found in long-lived than in aged donors.

A second PCR of about 7 to 12 cycles used a sample-barcoded 5' primer and a J-beta primer mix. A template-switch adaptor with 12 random nucleotides tagged each cDNA molecule. One entry per CDR3 protein, called by TCRdb with MiXCR from the 5' RACE reads. The repertoire holds some 900,000 distinct CDR3 sequences, with roughly 52% as singletons. The sequenced material came from blood. The source is a man aged 25-45 years in good health. The chain carries TRBV4-3 and TRBJ2-3; D possibly matches TRBD1 or TRBD2 (5 bases each). Written as DNA, the CDR3 is TGCGCCAGCAGCCAAGTATTTGAGGGGCAAACAGATACGCAGTATTTT. This sequence encodes CASSQVFEGQTDTQYF.